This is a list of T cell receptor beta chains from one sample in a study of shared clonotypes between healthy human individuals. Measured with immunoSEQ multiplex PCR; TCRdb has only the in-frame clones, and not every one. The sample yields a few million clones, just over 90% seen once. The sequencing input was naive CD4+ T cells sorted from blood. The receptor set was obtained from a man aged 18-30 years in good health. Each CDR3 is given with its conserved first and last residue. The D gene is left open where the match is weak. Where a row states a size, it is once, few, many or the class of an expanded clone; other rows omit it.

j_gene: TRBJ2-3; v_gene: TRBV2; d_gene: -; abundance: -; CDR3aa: CASSDPGLRTDTQYF; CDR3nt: TGTGCCAGCAGTGACCCTGGACTCCGCACAGATACGCAGTATTTT
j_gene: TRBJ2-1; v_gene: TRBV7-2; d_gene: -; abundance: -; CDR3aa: CASSLGGREQFF; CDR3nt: TGTGCCAGCAGCTTGGGTGGTCGTGAGCAGTTCTTC
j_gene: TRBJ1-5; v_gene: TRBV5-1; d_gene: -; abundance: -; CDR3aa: CASSLEPGNQPQHF; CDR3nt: TGCGCCAGCAGCTTGGAGCCGGGCAATCAGCCCCAGCATTTT
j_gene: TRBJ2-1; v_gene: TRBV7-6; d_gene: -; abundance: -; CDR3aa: CASSLGGRNNNEQFF; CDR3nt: TGTGCCAGCAGCTTAGGCGGGCGGAACAACAATGAGCAGTTCTTC
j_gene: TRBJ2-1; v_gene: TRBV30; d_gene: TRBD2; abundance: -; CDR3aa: CAWVAGAWNEQFF; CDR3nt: TGTGCCTGGGTAGCGGGAGCGTGGAATGAGCAGTTCTTC
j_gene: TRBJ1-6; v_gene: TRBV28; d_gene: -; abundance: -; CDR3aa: CASLPQGPSNSPLHF; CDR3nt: TGTGCCAGCCTCCCCCAGGGGCCGAGTAATTCACCCCTCCACTTT
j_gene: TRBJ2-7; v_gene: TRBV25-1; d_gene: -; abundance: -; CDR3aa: CASSEFRGNTYEQYF; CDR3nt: TGTGCCAGCAGTGAATTTCGCGGCAACACCTACGAGCAGTACTTC
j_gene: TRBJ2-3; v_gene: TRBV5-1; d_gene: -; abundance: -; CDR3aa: CASSTRTVEDTQYF; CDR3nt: TGCGCCAGCAGCACCCGGACAGTGGAAGATACGCAGTATTTT
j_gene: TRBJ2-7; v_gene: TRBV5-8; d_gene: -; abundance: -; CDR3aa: CASSLEDSLTYEQYF; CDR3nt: TGTGCCAGCAGCTTGGAAGACAGTTTAACCTACGAGCAGTACTTC
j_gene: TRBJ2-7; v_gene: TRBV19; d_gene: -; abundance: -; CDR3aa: CASSPRGPTYEQYF; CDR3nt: TGTGCCAGTAGTCCGCGGGGTCCAACATACGAGCAGTACTTC
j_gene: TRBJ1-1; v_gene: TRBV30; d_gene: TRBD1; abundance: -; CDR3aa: CAWRSTGATEAFF; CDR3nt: TGTGCCTGGAGGTCCACAGGGGCCACTGAAGCTTTCTTT
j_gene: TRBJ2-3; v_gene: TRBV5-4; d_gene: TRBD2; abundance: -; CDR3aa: CASSLQRGGGTDTQYF; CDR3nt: TGTGCCAGCAGCCTGCAGCGGGGCGGAGGGACAGATACGCAGTATTTT
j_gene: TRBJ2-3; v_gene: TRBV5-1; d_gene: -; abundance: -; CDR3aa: CASSLATAGEGTDTQYF; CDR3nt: TGCGCCAGCAGCTTGGCTACGGCAGGGGAAGGCACAGATACGCAGTATTTT
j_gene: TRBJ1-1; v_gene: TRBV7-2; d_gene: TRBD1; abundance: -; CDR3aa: CASSSRQGATEAFF; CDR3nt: TGTGCCAGCAGCTCGCGACAGGGGGCCACTGAAGCTTTCTTT
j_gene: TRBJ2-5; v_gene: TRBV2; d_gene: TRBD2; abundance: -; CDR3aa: CASRLRTSAPETQYF; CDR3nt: TGTGCCAGCAGGCTTAGGACTAGCGCTCCAGAGACCCAGTACTTC
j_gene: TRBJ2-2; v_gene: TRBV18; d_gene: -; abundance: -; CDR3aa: CASSPSTPNTGELFF; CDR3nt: TGTGCCAGCTCACCGTCTACTCCTAACACCGGGGAGCTGTTTTTT
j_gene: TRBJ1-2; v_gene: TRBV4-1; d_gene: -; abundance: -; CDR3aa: CASSQDRIGGYTF; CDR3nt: TGCGCCAGCAGCCAAGATCGGATTGGTGGCTACACCTTC
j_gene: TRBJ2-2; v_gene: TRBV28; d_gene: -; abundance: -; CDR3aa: CASSLAPGELFF; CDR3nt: TGTGCCAGCAGTTTGGCACCCGGGGAGCTGTTTTTT
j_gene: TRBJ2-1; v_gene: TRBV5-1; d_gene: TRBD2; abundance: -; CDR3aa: CASSLVSSGIPYNEQFF; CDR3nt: TGCGCCAGCAGCTTGGTTTCTAGCGGGATCCCCTACAATGAGCAGTTCTTC
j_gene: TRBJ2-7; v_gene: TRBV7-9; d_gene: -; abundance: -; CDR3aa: CASSLIAREQYF; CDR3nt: TGTGCCAGCAGCTTAATTGCTAGGGAGCAGTACTTC
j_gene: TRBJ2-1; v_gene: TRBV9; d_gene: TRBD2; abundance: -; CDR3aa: CASSVGASGGIYNEQFF; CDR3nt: TGTGCCAGCAGCGTAGGGGCTAGCGGGGGCATATACAATGAGCAGTTCTTC
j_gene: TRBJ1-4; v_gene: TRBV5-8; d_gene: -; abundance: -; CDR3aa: CASSLGVVNEKLFF; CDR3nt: TGTGCCAGCAGCTTGGGAGTTGTAAATGAAAAACTGTTTTTT
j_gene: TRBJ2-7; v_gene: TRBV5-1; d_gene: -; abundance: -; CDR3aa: CASSLGGTNVYEQYF; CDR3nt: TGCGCCAGCAGCTTGGGGGGTACGAACGTCTACGAGCAGTACTTC
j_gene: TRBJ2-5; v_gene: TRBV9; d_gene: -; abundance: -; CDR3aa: CASSVATGRGEETQYF; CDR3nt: TGTGCCAGCAGCGTCGCTACGGGCAGGGGGGAAGAGACCCAGTACTTC
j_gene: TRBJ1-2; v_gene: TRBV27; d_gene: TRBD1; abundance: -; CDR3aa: CASSQIGDRGLRGYTF; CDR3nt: TGTGCCAGCAGCCAAATCGGGGACAGGGGGCTTCGGGGCTACACCTTC
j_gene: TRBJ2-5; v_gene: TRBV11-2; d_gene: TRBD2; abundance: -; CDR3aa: CASSLALAGGGETQYF; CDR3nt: TGTGCCAGCAGCTTAGCGCTAGCGGGGGGCGGGGAGACCCAGTACTTC
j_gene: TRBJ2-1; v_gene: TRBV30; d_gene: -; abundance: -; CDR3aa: CAWSVGQLRRYNEQFF; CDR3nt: TGTGCCTGGAGTGTCGGACAGTTGCGAAGGTACAATGAGCAGTTCTTC
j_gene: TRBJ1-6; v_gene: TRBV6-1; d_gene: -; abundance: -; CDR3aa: CASSEARDLSSYNSPLHF; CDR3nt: TGTGCCAGCAGTGAAGCAAGGGACCTAAGCTCCTATAATTCACCCCTCCACTTT
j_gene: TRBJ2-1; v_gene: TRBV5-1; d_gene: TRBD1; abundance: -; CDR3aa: CASSLGDRNYNEQFF; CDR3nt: TGCGCCAGCAGCTTGGGGGACAGAAACTACAATGAGCAGTTCTTC
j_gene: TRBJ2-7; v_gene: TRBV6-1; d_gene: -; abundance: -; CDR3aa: CASSSQIYEQYF; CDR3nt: TGTGCCAGCAGCTCCCAGATATACGAGCAGTACTTC
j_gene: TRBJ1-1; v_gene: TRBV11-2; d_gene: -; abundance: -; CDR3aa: CASSLDRLSTEAFF; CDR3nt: TGTGCCAGCAGCTTAGACAGGTTATCCACTGAAGCTTTCTTT
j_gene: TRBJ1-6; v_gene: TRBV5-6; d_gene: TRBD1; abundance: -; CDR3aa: CASSPQDRVNSPLHF; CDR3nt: TGTGCCAGCAGCCCCCAGGACAGGGTTAATTCACCCCTCCACTTT
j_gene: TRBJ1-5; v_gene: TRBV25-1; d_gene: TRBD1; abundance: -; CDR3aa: CASSGGQGLSNQPQHF; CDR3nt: TGTGCCAGCAGTGGAGGACAGGGACTAAGCAATCAGCCCCAGCATTTT
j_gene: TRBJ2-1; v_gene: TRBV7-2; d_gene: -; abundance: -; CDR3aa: CASSFVRAHNEQFF; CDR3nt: TGTGCCAGCAGCTTTGTGAGGGCCCACAATGAGCAGTTCTTC
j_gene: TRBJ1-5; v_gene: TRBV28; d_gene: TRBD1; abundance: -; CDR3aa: CASSLTPGTGISNQPQHF; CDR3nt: TGTGCCAGCAGTCTAACCCCCGGGACAGGGATAAGCAATCAGCCCCAGCATTTT
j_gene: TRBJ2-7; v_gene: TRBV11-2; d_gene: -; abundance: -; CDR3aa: CASSSGPYEQYF; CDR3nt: TGTGCCAGCAGCTCCGGCCCCTACGAGCAGTACTTC
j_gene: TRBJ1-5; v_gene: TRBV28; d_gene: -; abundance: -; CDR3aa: CASITGPGGGQPQHF; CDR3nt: TGTGCCAGCATAACAGGGCCCGGCGGGGGTCAGCCCCAGCATTTT
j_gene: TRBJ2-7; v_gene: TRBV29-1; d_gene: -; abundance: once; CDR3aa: CSVVGQERVWEQYF; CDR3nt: TGCAGCGTTGTGGGGCAGGAGAGGGTCTGGGAGCAGTACTTC
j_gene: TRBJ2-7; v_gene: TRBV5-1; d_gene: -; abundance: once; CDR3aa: CASSLEGSYEQYF; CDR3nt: TGCGCCAGCAGCTTGGAAGGTTCCTACGAGCAGTACTTC